What follows are 2 T cell receptor beta chains derived from one specimen sequenced in a study of control samples from healthy donors and cancer patients. TCRdb's copy holds only in-frame clones and misses some; the assay was immunoSEQ multiplex PCR. The table lists about 190,000 clones, with around 2% in the top ten. The source material was blood. The receptors shown here come from a woman aged 25 to 39 in good health.

The chain has TRBV28 and TRBJ2-7, with D maybe TRBD2 (6 bases). Germline CDR1 is MDHEN and CDR2 is SYDVKM. The CDR3 covers 12 residues. With 10 bases removed from V and 7 bases from J, the gap between germline ends came to 17 bases. The CDR3 sequence is CATLPRGREQYF. The CDR3 coding sequence is TGTGCCACCTTACCCCGGGGGAGGGAGCAGTACTTC.

V and J are TRBV2 and TRBJ1-3, with D unresolved. The germline V gene has CDR1 SNHLY and CDR2 FYNNEI. V lost 6 bases to trimming and J lost 0 bases, with 9 bases between them. The CDR3 contains 14 residues. In DNA form, the CDR3 reads TGTGCCAGCAGAAGGGAATACTCTGGAAACACCATATATTTT. Translating gives CASRREYSGNTIYF.